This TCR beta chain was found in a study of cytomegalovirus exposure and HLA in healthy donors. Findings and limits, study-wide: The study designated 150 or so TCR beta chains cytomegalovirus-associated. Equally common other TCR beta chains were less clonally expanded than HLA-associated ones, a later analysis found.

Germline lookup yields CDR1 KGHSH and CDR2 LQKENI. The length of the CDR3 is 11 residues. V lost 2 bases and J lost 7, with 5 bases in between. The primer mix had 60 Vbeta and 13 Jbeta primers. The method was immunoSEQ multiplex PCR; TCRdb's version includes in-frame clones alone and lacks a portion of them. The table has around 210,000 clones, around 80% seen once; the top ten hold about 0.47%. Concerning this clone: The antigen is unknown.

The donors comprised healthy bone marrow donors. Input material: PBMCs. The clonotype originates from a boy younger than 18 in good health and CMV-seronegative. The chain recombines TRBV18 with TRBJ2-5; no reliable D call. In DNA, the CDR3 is TGTGCCAGCTCACCAACGGGGACCCAGTACTTC. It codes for CASSPTGTQYF.